These 15 T cell receptor beta chains were sequenced from one sample in a study of cytomegalovirus exposure and HLA in healthy donors. PCR employed 60 Vbeta and 13 Jbeta primers. The data were produced by immunoSEQ multiplex PCR, yet TCRdb's version contains in-frame clones alone and is incomplete. The data hold some 130,000 clones, with about two thirds observed a single time. Source material: PBMCs. The source of these receptors is a middle-aged man in good health and CMV-seropositive.

The genes are TRBV5-1 and TRBJ2-5, with D perhaps TRBD2 (5 bases). Per the germline V gene, CDR1 is SGHRS and CDR2 is YFSETQ. The CDR3 is 16 residues long. V lost 0 bases and J lost 2, with 14 bases in between. CDR3 sequence reads: CASSLVGMRAQETQYF. DNA for the CDR3: TGCGCCAGCAGCTTGGTCGGCATGCGGGCTCAAGAGACCCAGTACTTC.

The chain couples TRBV5-1 to TRBJ1-5; no definite D call. V shed 6 bases and J shed 7 bases, with 17 bases lying between them. The germline CDR1 and CDR2 sequences are SGHRS and YFSETQ. The CDR3 is 14 amino acids. This CDR3 reads CASKEGGGGQPQHF. The CDR3 nucleotides are TGCGCCAGCAAGGAAGGAGGCGGAGGACAGCCCCAGCATTTT. Filled out from reference TRBV5-1 and TRBJ1-5, the complete variable domain reads KAGVTQTPRYLIKTRGQQVTLSCSPISGHRSVSWYQQTPGQGLQFLFEYFSETQRNKGNFPGRFSGRQFSNSRSEMNVSTLELGDSALYLCASKEGGGGQPQHFGDGTRLSIL.

V usage is TRBV2 and J usage is TRBJ2-6; TRBD1 might be the D (5 bases). CDR1 SNHLY and CDR2 FYNNEI come from the germline V gene. The CDR3 extends over 18 amino acids. Trimming left V 5 bases short and J 2 bases short, with 19 bases between. CDR3 nucleotide sequence: TGTGCCAGCAGTACCCCGGAAGGGGCCTGGGCTGGGGCCAACGTCCTGACTTTC. It translates to CASSTPEGAWAGANVLTF.

The rearrangement joins TRBV6-5 to TRBJ2-7, with a possible D match to TRBD2 (7 bases). Trimming took 5 bases from V and 4 from J, leaving 15 bases between them. The CDR3 spans 14 residues. The V gene's germline CDR1 is MNHEY and CDR2 SVGAGI. The CDR3 coding sequence is TGTGCCAGCAGTGCGAAGGGGGGGCTTTACGAGCAGTACTTC. Translated: CASSAKGGLYEQYF.

The chain recombines TRBV18 with TRBJ1-2, with 8 bases aligning to TRBD1. Unmatched junction bases numbered 8, after V lost 0 bases and J lost 5 bases. The germline V gene has CDR1 KGHSH and CDR2 LQKENI. This CDR3 region has 16 residues. CDR3 protein: CASSPPGGQETYGYTF. The CDR3 DNA is TGTGCCAGCTCACCACCGGGGGGACAGGAGACATATGGCTACACCTTC. The complete variable domain, with remaining parts taken from reference TRBV18 and TRBJ1-2, reads NAGVMQNPRHLVRRRGQEARLRCSPMKGHSHVYWYRQLPEEGLKFMVYLQKENIIDESGMPKERFSAEFPKEGPSILRIQQVVRGDSAAYFCASSPPGGQETYGYTFGSGTRLTVV.

This chain links TRBV29-1 with TRBJ2-2; D not certain. V was clipped by 2 bases and J by 4 bases, with 11 bases between them. The germline V gene has CDR1 SQVTM and CDR2 ANQGSEA. The CDR3 covers 14 residues. The CDR3 DNA reads as TGCAGCGTTGAACGGCACCGAGGCACCGGGGAGCTGTTTTTT. This sequence encodes CSVERHRGTGELFF.

The chain employs TRBV5-5 and TRBJ2-7; 10 bases match TRBD1. Looked up from germline, CDR1 is SGHKS and CDR2 is YYEKEE (reference sequence). V lost 4 bases and J lost 6; bases outside the gene matches: 1. The CDR3 sequence is 12 residues long. As DNA, the CDR3 is TGTGCCAGCAGCCGGACAGGGGGCGAGCAGTACTTC. This sequence encodes CASSRTGGEQYF.

The chain has TRBV7-9 and TRBJ1-2; D is ambiguous. Trimming took off 1 base at V and 3 bases at J, with 12 bases between the two ends. Germline V CDR1 and CDR2: SEHNR, FQNEAQ (reference sequence). There are 15 residues in the CDR3. The DNA for the CDR3 is TGTGCCAGCAGCTTAGACTCCTCAGGTGACTATGGCTACACCTTC. This gives the protein CASSLDSSGDYGYTF. The variable domain in full, completed from reference TRBV7-9 and TRBJ1-2, reads DTGVSQNPRHKITKRGQNVTFRCDPISEHNRLYWYRQTLGQGPEFLTYFQNEAQLEKSRLLSDRFSAERPKGSFSTLEIQRTEQGDSAMYLCASSLDSSGDYGYTFGSGTRLTVV.

This chain uses TRBV15 with TRBJ2-1, with a weak D call TRBD1 (5 bases). CDR1 and CDR2 (germline): LNHNV, YYDKDF (reference sequence). The CDR3 covers 12 residues. V lost 5 bases and J 8 bases, leaving 10 bases between the germline ends. This CDR3 is CATSPVRDEQFF. CDR3 coding DNA: TGTGCCACCAGCCCGGTCAGGGATGAGCAGTTCTTC.

This sequence joins TRBV11-2 and TRBJ2-4, with a tentative D call TRBD2 (7 bases). The CDR3 contains 15 residues. Trimming stripped 1 base from V and 8 bases from J, with 15 bases between. CDR1 and CDR2 (germline): SGHAT, FQNNGV. CDR3 sequence (DNA): TGTGCCAGCAGCTTAGTCGTCAGGGAGGGGGACATTCAGTACTTC. Protein sequence: CASSLVVREGDIQYF.

This clone occurred a few times. CDR3 in amino acids: CASSQERATNEKLFF. DNA of the CDR3: TGTGCCAGCAGCCAAGAGAGGGCAACTAATGAAAAACTGTTTTTT. This chain joins TRBV14 and TRBJ1-4; D is unclear. The CDR3 is made up of 15 amino acids. Germline CDR1 and CDR2: SGHDN and FVKESK. Trimming left V 0 bases short and J 0 bases short, with 5 bases between.

This clone was picked up a small number of times. The chain is built from TRBV6-6 and TRBJ1-1; weak D call: TRBD1 (6 bases). Germline CDR1 and CDR2: MNHNY and SVGAGI (reference sequence). The CDR3 extends over 12 amino acids. The germline V and J ends were trimmed by 6 bases and 10 bases, with 15 bases remaining between them. The CDR3 spells CASSSNRDGAFF. DNA of the CDR3: TGTGCCAGCAGCTCAAACAGGGATGGAGCTTTCTTT.

This clone appeared a few times. J is TRBJ1-5 and V is TRBV7-9; D call uncertain. CDR3 length equals 16 residues. With 1 base removed from V and 5 bases from J, the gap between germline ends came to 15 bases. From germline, CDR1 is SEHNR and CDR2 FQNEAQ (reference sequence). The CDR3 DNA reads TGTGCCAGCAGCTTAGGAGACAACATCCCACATCAGCCCCAGCATTTT. It encodes CASSLGDNIPHQPQHF.

V and J are TRBV10-3 and TRBJ2-5; weak D call: TRBD2 (6 bases). The CDR3 runs to 14 residues. The V end lost 0 bases, the J end lost 5 bases, and 10 bases lay between the germline ends. Germline V gene data show CDR1 as ENHRY and CDR2 as SYGVKD. The CDR3 protein is CAISESEGTETQYF. The CDR3 DNA follows: TGTGCCATCAGTGAGTCGGAGGGGACGGAGACCCAGTACTTC.

This sequence joins TRBV6-5 and TRBJ1-2, with D tentatively TRBD1 (6 bases). The CDR3 totals 16 residues. V lost 4 bases and J lost 2, with 17 bases in between. Germline loops: CDR1 MNHEY, CDR2 SVGAGI. The CDR3 region has the DNA TGTGCCAGCAGTTCACCCTCCCGGACAGAAAACTATGGCTACACCTTC. Residues: CASSSPSRTENYGYTF.